A single sample gave rise to the 10 T cell receptor beta chains below, sequenced in a study of blood T cell repertoires in COVID-19. The data were produced by immunoSEQ multiplex PCR, yet TCRdb's version contains in-frame clones alone and is incomplete. The table lists some 240,000 clones, 90% to 95% of them singletons. The sample consisted of peripheral blood. These receptors originate from a man aged 60 to 75 with COVID-19, enrolled during active disease.

The sample holds a few counts of this clone. This chain links TRBV29-1 with TRBJ2-5, with TRBD1 matching over 7 bases. CDR3 length: 15 residues. The V gene end was trimmed by 1 base and the J gene end by 5 bases; junction bases not matched to a gene: 10. The germline gives CDR1 SQVTM, CDR2 ANQGSEA. This CDR3 is CSVEAWQGVLETQYF. CDR3 sequence (DNA): TGCAGCGTTGAAGCGTGGCAGGGGGTATTGGAGACCCAGTACTTC.

Regarding this clone: Other DNA sequences of this sample code for an identical CDR3. The J gene is TRBJ1-3, the V gene TRBV3-1 (or the pseudogene TRBV3-2); possibly TRBD1 for D (6 bases). Germline values: CDR1 LGHDT, CDR2 YNNKEL (reference sequence). The V end was cut by 5 bases, the J end by 1 base, with 9 bases between. The CDR3 sequence is 14 residues long. This CDR3 reads CASSLQGSGNTIYF. The CDR3 nucleotides are TGTGCCAGCAGCTTACAGGGATCTGGAAACACCATATATTTT.

J is TRBJ2-3 and V is TRBV7-9; possible D gene TRBD2, 6 bases. The CDR3 spans 13 residues. Germline V gene data show CDR1 as SEHNR and CDR2 as FQNEAQ (reference sequence). The V end was cut by 5 bases, the J end by 5 bases, with 11 bases between. CDR3 loop: CASSQTGVDTQYF. DNA of the CDR3: TGTGCCAGCAGCCAGACGGGGGTAGATACGCAGTATTTT.

The chain couples TRBV7-2 to TRBJ2-5; possible D gene TRBD2, 6 bases. The CDR3 consists of 16 residues. Trimming removed 2 bases at V and 2 bases at J, with 15 bases between. From germline, CDR1 is SGHTA and CDR2 FQGNSA. CDR3 sequence (DNA): TGTGCCAGCAGCTTACCCCGGGACTGGAAACAAGAGACCCAGTACTTC. Encoded protein: CASSLPRDWKQETQYF. Drawing the rest from reference TRBV7-2 and TRBJ2-5, the complete variable domain is GAGVSQSPSNKVTEKGKDVELRCDPISGHTALYWYRQSLGQGLEFLIYFQGNSAPDKSGLPSDRFSAERTGGSVSTLTIQRTQQEDSAVYLCASSLPRDWKQETQYFGPGTRLLVL.

J is TRBJ2-5 and V is TRBV3-1 (or the pseudogene TRBV3-2), with 8 positions matching TRBD2. CDR3 length: 13 residues. Per germline, CDR1 LGHDT and CDR2 YNNKEL (reference sequence). Germline trimming cut 6 bases from V and 5 bases from J; bases unmatched to any gene: 5. The CDR3 is CASRGTSGETQYF. In DNA, the CDR3 is TGTGCCAGCAGAGGGACTAGTGGTGAGACCCAGTACTTC.

The V and J genes are TRBV7-9 and TRBJ1-3; 9 nucleotides match TRBD1. CDR1 and CDR2 (germline): SEHNR, FQNEAQ (reference sequence). V lost 1 base to trimming and J lost 3 bases; unmatched junction nucleotides: 1. There are 15 residues in the CDR3. CDR3 sequence reads: CASSLDRGLGNTIYF. DNA for the CDR3: TGTGCCAGCAGCTTAGACAGGGGGCTTGGAAACACCATATATTTT.

The chain couples TRBV7-6 to TRBJ2-1, with D possibly matching TRBD1 (6 bases). Germline lookup yields CDR1 SGHVS and CDR2 FNYEAQ. This CDR3 has 18 amino acids. V lost 5 bases, J lost 0 bases, and 20 bases lay in between. CDR3: CASSRDIAGPSSYNEQFF. CDR3 DNA: TGTGCCAGCAGCCGGGACATTGCAGGGCCGAGCTCCTACAATGAGCAGTTCTTC.

This clone occurred once. The rearrangement uses TRBV25-1 and TRBJ1-2; TRBD1 matches 10 bases. This CDR3 contains 14 residues. Trimming removed 1 base from V and 6 bases from J; junction bases left unmatched: 2. Germline-derived CDR1 and CDR2 are MGHDK and SYGVNS. The CDR3 DNA reads TGTGCCAGCAGTGAATCCGGGACAGGGGATGGCTACACCTTC. Amino acid sequence: CASSESGTGDGYTF.

V and J are TRBV12-5 and TRBJ1-1, with 9 bases lining up with TRBD1. Germline V gene lookup returns CDR1 LGHNT and CDR2 FRNRAP. Trimming cost V 0 bases and J 4 bases; bases outside gene matches: 9. The CDR3 has 17 residues. CDR3 residues: CASGLVFKDRGGTEAFF. The CDR3 bases are TGTGCTAGTGGTTTGGTATTTAAGGACAGGGGAGGCACTGAAGCTTTCTTT.

This clone was observed a few times. The chain carries TRBV28 and TRBJ2-7; perhaps TRBD1 as D (6 bases). From germline, CDR1 is MDHEN and CDR2 SYDVKM. V was cut by 4 bases and J by 6 bases, with 13 bases left in between. This CDR3 region has 13 residues. CDR3 DNA sequence: TGTGCCAGCAGTTCCGTCCGAGGGGGCGAGCAGTACTTC. Protein product: CASSSVRGGEQYF. The full variable domain, in which reference TRBV28 and TRBJ2-7 provide the parts outside the CDR3, is DVKVTQSSRYLVKRTGEKVFLECVQDMDHENMFWYRQDPGLGLRLIYFSYDVKMKEKGDIPEGYSVSREKKERFSLILESASTNQTSMYLCASSSVRGGEQYFGPGTRLTVT.